The TCR beta chain described here comes from a study of blood T cell repertoires in COVID-19. Study-wide context: The origin of the acute and convalescent COVID-19 samples was the United States, Italy and Spain.

The table lists this clone with a few counts. Produced via immunoSEQ multiplex PCR; TCRdb's table is partial and in-frame only. The data hold fewer than 200,000 clones, with approximately 84% observed a single time. Participant-reported clinical history was the basis for cohort assignment. This sequence originates from a human donor with acute COVID-19. The donor label of this sample is uncertain. The specimen sequenced was PBMCs or T cells enriched from blood (not recorded which).

The CDR3 DNA follows: TGTGCCAGCAGCAAAGGGACAGGGGGAAATTCACCCCTCCACTTT. This sequence encodes CASSKGTGGNSPLHF. The V gene is TRBV28, the J gene TRBJ1-6; 11 bases line up with TRBD1. The CDR3 is made up of 15 amino acids. V lost 6 bases to trimming and J lost 7 bases; unmatched junction nucleotides: 5. Germline V gene sequence: CDR1 MDHEN, CDR2 SYDVKM.